This TCR beta chain originates from a study of PD-L1 blockade in urothelial cancer. Study-level information: Patients' histories included 0 to 3 prior chemotherapy regimens. The authors examined blood 3 weeks (second dose) and 6 weeks after treatment start.

This CDR3 has 13 amino acids. Germline V lookup: CDR1 KGHSY, CDR2 FQNENV. The ends were cut back, 4 bases at V and 1 base at J, with 7 bases in the middle. Sequencing was performed with immunoSEQ multiplex PCR; in TCRdb, only in-frame clones are kept and a portion is missing. The data show some 100,000 clones, with about 90% seen just once and about 0.91% held by the top ten. This clone appeared a single time. J is TRBJ1-1 and V is TRBV16; D is undetermined. This receptor was taken from a woman older than 75 with urothelial cancer. Sequenced here: PBMCs, sampled around atezolizumab (anti-PD-L1) treatment. CDR3 nucleotide sequence: TGTGCCAGCAGCCCCCGGTGGAACACTGAAGCTTTCTTT. The encoded protein is CASSPRWNTEAFF.